Below are 23 T cell receptor beta chains sequenced from a single sample in a study of cytomegalovirus exposure and HLA in healthy donors. 60 Vbeta and 13 Jbeta primers were used in PCR. TCRdb's copy holds only in-frame clones and misses some; the assay was immunoSEQ multiplex PCR. The data show about 110,000 clones, with around 80% seen just once and 13% held by the top ten. The specimen was PBMCs. These receptors all stem from a man under 40 in good health and CMV-seropositive.

V gene TRBV21-1 combines with J gene TRBJ2-1; the table's D gene call, TRBD2, was not cross checked with the DNA. TRBV21-1 is classified as a pseudogene. The length of the CDR3 is 15 residues. This CDR3 is CASSKSLFSYNEQFF. CDR3 DNA sequence: TGTGCCAGCAGCAAAAGTCTATTTTCCTACAATGAGCAGTTCTTC.

The V gene is TRBV7-9, the J gene TRBJ2-5; D perhaps matches TRBD1 (6 bases). The germline CDR1 and CDR2 sequences are SEHNR and FQNEAQ (reference sequence). Trimming took 4 bases from V and 3 from J, leaving 12 bases between them. There are 14 residues in the CDR3. The CDR3 reads CASSWEQGKETQYF. CDR3 nucleotides: TGTGCCAGCAGCTGGGAACAGGGAAAAGAGACCCAGTACTTC.

The gene calls are TRBV7-9 and TRBJ1-2; maybe TRBD1 (6 bases). The V gene's germline CDR1 is SEHNR and CDR2 FQNEAQ (reference sequence). There are 15 residues in the CDR3. V lost 0 bases and J 6 bases, leaving 14 bases between the germline ends. CDR3 loop: CASSLAADSLHGYTF. CDR3 sequence (DNA): TGTGCCAGCAGCTTAGCGGCGGACAGTCTGCATGGCTACACCTTC.

The chain links TRBV19 to TRBJ1-3, with D unclear. Germline-derived CDR1 and CDR2 are LNHDA and SQIVND (reference sequence). V lost 5 bases and J lost 0, with 17 bases in between. The CDR3 contains 17 residues. CDR3 protein: CASSFRASGSSGNTIYF. CDR3 bases: TGTGCCAGTAGTTTCCGCGCCTCGGGGAGCTCTGGAAACACCATATATTTT.

The V and J genes are TRBV4-3 and TRBJ1-4; maybe TRBD1 (5 bases). The CDR3 covers 14 residues. CDR1 is LGHNA and CDR2 is YSLEER in the germline V gene. Trimming removed 4 bases at V and 5 bases at J, with 11 bases between. The CDR3 protein is CASSPTELNEKLFF. CDR3 coding DNA: TGCGCCAGCAGCCCGACAGAACTCAATGAAAAACTGTTTTTT.

V and J are TRBV7-3 and TRBJ1-1; TRBD1 matches 7 bases. This CDR3 contains 13 residues. V lost 7 bases, J lost 1 base, and 3 bases stayed unmatched. Germline V lookup: CDR1 SGHTA, CDR2 FQGTGA. CDR3 residues: CASNRQGNTEAFF. In nucleotides, the CDR3 is TGTGCCAGCAATAGACAGGGGAACACTGAAGCTTTCTTT.

This clone was detected once. The gene calls are TRBV7-9 and TRBJ1-5; D gene ambiguous. CDR3 length: 13 residues. CDR1 and CDR2 from the germline V gene are SEHNR and FQNEAQ (reference sequence). The V end was cut by 5 bases, the J end by 3 bases, with 8 bases between. As DNA, the CDR3 is TGTGCCAGCAGCCAGTTTGACAATCAGCCCCAGCATTTT. Protein product: CASSQFDNQPQHF. Filled out from reference TRBV7-9 and TRBJ1-5, the complete variable domain reads DTGVSQNPRHKITKRGQNVTFRCDPISEHNRLYWYRQTLGQGPEFLTYFQNEAQLEKSRLLSDRFSAERPKGSFSTLEIQRTEQGDSAMYLCASSQFDNQPQHFGDGTRLSIL.

The CDR3 DNA sequence: TGTGCCAGCAGTTATGAGGGCTTCGGTGAAAAACTGTTTTTT. The encoded protein is CASSYEGFGEKLFF. The chain combines TRBV6-5 with TRBJ1-4, with D hard to call. The CDR3 contains 14 residues. Trimming shortened V by 3 bases and J by 7 bases, and 12 bases separated the two germline ends. Germline V gene data show CDR1 as MNHEY and CDR2 as SVGAGI.

For the CDR3, the DNA is TGTGCAAGTCGCTTAGCGGGGGAGGGTATGTACGGCTACACCTTC. Residues: CASRLAGEGMYGYTF. The gene calls are TRBV12-2 and TRBJ1-2. TRBV12-2 is noted as a pseudogene. This CDR3 has 15 residues.

The chain employs TRBV7-9 and TRBJ2-5; D may be TRBD2 (5 bases). There are 18 residues in the CDR3. V was trimmed by 5 bases and J by 0 bases, leaving 22 bases between them. Per germline, CDR1 SEHNR and CDR2 FQNEAQ (reference sequence). The CDR3 region is CASSTGSHRGRYQETQYF. The CDR3 DNA reads TGTGCCAGCAGCACGGGGAGCCACCGCGGGCGCTACCAAGAGACCCAGTACTTC.

This CDR3 is CAISEPGTEYEQYF. As DNA, the CDR3 is TGTGCCATCAGTGAACCCGGGACAGAATACGAGCAGTACTTC. The rearrangement links TRBV10-3 to TRBJ2-7; 7 bases align to TRBD1. With V trimmed by 3 bases and J by 4 bases, 6 bases remained unmatched. The CDR3 has 14 amino acids. Per the germline V gene, CDR1 is ENHRY and CDR2 is SYGVKD.

The chain combines TRBV5-4 with TRBJ1-4; the D is unclear. V lost 0 bases and J lost 8, with 14 bases in between. The CDR3 runs to 15 residues. Germline-derived CDR1 and CDR2 are SGHNT and YYREEE (reference sequence). The CDR3 loop is CASSLEAGLGEKLFF. The CDR3 DNA reads as TGTGCCAGCAGCTTGGAGGCAGGACTCGGGGAAAAACTGTTTTTT.

The chain employs TRBV6-1 and TRBJ2-1, with 9 positions matching TRBD1. V trimming: 7 bases; J trimming: 9 bases; junction bases outside the gene matches: 7. Germline loops: CDR1 MNHNS, CDR2 SASEGT. The CDR3 contains 13 residues. The DNA for the CDR3 is TGTGCCAGCACTCGGGACAGGGCGGTTGAGCAGTTCTTC. It translates to CASTRDRAVEQFF.

CDR3 DNA sequence: TGTGCCACCAGCAGAGATCGGACTAGCGGGGGGACCTCTTGGGTGGCGGCCCAGTACTTC. Encoded protein: CATSRDRTSGGTSWVAAQYF. The chain employs TRBV15 and TRBJ2-5; 14 positions match TRBD2. The CDR3 loop spans 20 amino acids. CDR1 and CDR2 (germline): LNHNV, YYDKDF (reference sequence). Trimming removed 0 bases from V and 9 bases from J; junction bases left unmatched: 18.

This clone was counted between two and nine times. The chain recombines TRBV6-1 with TRBJ1-4; 9 bases line up with TRBD1. In germline, CDR1 is MNHNS, CDR2 SASEGT. Unmatched junction bases numbered 5, after V lost 4 bases and J lost 2 bases. The length of the CDR3 is 16 residues. Here the CDR3 DNA reads TGTGCCAGCAGTGGGCGAGGGACAGGGACTAATGAAAAACTGTTTTTT. Amino acid sequence: CASSGRGTGTNEKLFF.

This rearrangement joins TRBV6-1 to TRBJ1-1; TRBD1 might be the D (6 bases). The CDR3 runs 15 residues. Trimming left V 10 bases short and J 1 base short, with 19 bases between. Germline V lookup: CDR1 MNHNS, CDR2 SASEGT. The CDR3 reads CATRPQQGSNTEAFF. CDR3 DNA: TGTGCCACCAGACCTCAACAGGGATCGAACACTGAAGCTTTCTTT.

This clone has more than one count but fewer than ten. The J gene is TRBJ1-3, the V gene TRBV4-1, with D perhaps TRBD1 (6 bases). Trimming took off 6 bases at V and 2 bases at J, with 17 bases between the two ends. CDR3 size: 16 residues. Germline V gene data show CDR1 as MGHRA and CDR2 as YSYEKL. The DNA of the CDR3 is TGCGCCAGCAGTGGACAGAGCGTTGTCACTGGAAACACCATATATTTT. This codes for CASSGQSVVTGNTIYF.

The gene calls are TRBV2 and TRBJ2-1, with D perhaps TRBD1 (5 bases). This CDR3 has 11 residues. Between the trimmed V and J ends, which lost 7 bases and 8 bases, there was a span of 9 bases. The germline V gene encodes CDR1 SNHLY and CDR2 FYNNEI. The CDR3 coding sequence is TGTGCCAGCAAGGGGTTCGATGAGCAGTTCTTC. It translates to CASKGFDEQFF.

This clone has just one count. The V call is TRBV7-6, the J call TRBJ1-3, with a weak D call TRBD1 (6 bases). V was clipped by 5 bases and J by 2 bases, with 13 bases between them. This CDR3 contains 15 residues. CDR1 is SGHVS, CDR2 FNYEAQ, per germline. CDR3 residues: CASSQQQGPGNTIYF. DNA for the CDR3: TGTGCCAGCAGCCAGCAACAGGGACCTGGAAACACCATATATTTT. The full variable domain, completed using reference TRBV7-6 and TRBJ1-3, is GAGVSQSPRYKVTKRGQDVALRCDPISGHVSLYWYRQALGQGPEFLTYFNYEAQQDKSGLPNDRFSAERPEGSISTLTIQRTEQRDSAMYRCASSQQQGPGNTIYFGEGSWLTVV.

The chain has TRBV11-2 and TRBJ2-4, with TRBD2 identical over 9 bases. The CDR3 spans 16 residues. Germline-derived CDR1 and CDR2 are SGHAT and FQNNGV. V gave up 6 bases and J gave up 7 bases; unmatched junction bases: 13. CDR3 amino acids: CASSPLAGPPGNIQYF. Written as DNA, the CDR3 is TGTGCCAGCAGTCCTCTAGCGGGGCCCCCGGGGAACATTCAGTACTTC.

The chain links TRBV11-2 to TRBJ2-7; D not certain. V lost 7 bases and J lost 2, with 12 bases in between. Germline assignment: CDR1 SGHAT and CDR2 FQNNGV. CDR3 length equals 13 residues. The CDR3 reads CASMGQAPYEQYF. The CDR3 bases are TGTGCCAGCATGGGCCAGGCACCCTACGAGCAGTACTTC.

The gene calls are TRBV15 and TRBJ2-3; weak D call: TRBD2 (6 bases). V was pared by 4 bases and J by 0 bases, with 14 bases between. The CDR3 is 16 residues long. Germline-derived CDR1 and CDR2 are LNHNV and YYDKDF (reference sequence). The CDR3 DNA sequence: TGTGCCACCAGCACCCCCGGGGAGGCTAGCACAGATACGCAGTATTTT. Translating gives CATSTPGEASTDTQYF.

J is TRBJ2-2 and V is TRBV6-1; 9 bases are a match to TRBD2. Germline assignment: CDR1 MNHNS and CDR2 SASEGT. V lost 8 bases, J lost 2 bases, and 3 bases stayed unmatched. CDR3 length: 14 residues. The CDR3 DNA is TGTGCCAGCCGACTAGCGGATAACACCGGGGAGCTGTTTTTT. Translating gives CASRLADNTGELFF.